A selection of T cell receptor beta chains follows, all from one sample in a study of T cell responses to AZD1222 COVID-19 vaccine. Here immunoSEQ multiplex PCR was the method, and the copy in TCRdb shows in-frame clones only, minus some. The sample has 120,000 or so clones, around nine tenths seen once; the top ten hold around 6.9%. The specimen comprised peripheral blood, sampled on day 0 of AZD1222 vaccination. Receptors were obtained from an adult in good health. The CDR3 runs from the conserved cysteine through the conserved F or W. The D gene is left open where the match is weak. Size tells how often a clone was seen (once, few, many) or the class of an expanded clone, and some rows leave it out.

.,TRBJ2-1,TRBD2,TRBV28,CASSTGTSREQFF,TGTGCCAGCAGTACCGGGACTAGTCGTGAGCAGTTCTTC
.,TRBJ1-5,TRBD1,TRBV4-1,CASSQADRPYNQPQHF,TGCGCCAGCAGCCAAGCGGACAGGCCCTACAATCAGCCCCAGCATTTT
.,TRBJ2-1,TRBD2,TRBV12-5,CASGLGAGGHNEQFF,TGTGCTAGTGGTTTAGGAGCGGGAGGACACAATGAGCAGTTCTTC
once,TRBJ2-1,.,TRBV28,CASSPPVLTNEQFF,TGTGCCAGCAGTCCCCCAGTCTTAACCAATGAGCAGTTCTTC
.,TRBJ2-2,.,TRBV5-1,CASSLAFGTGELFF,TGCGCCAGCAGCTTGGCCTTCGGGACCGGGGAGCTGTTTTTT
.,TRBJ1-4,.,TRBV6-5,CASSPGAANEKLFF,TGTGCCAGCAGCCCCGGGGCGGCTAATGAAAAACTGTTTTTT
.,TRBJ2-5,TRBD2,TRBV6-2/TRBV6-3,CASSYSMTSGRETQYF,TGTGCCAGCAGTTACTCGATGACTAGCGGGAGAGAGACCCAGTACTTC
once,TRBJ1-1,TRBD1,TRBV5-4,CASSRRQGGTEAFF,TGTGCCAGCAGCCGTCGACAGGGAGGCACTGAAGCTTTCTTT
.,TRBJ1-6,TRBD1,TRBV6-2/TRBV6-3,CASSDTGQGTSPLHF,TGTGCCAGCAGTGACACCGGACAGGGGACTTCACCCCTCCACTTT
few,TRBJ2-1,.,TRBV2,CASDGGLEQFF,TGTGCCAGCGATGGTGGGCTTGAGCAGTTCTTC
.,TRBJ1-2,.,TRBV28,CASSAFTGNYGYTF,TGTGCCAGCAGCGCCTTTACAGGGAACTATGGCTACACCTTC
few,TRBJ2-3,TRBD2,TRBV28,CASSLPGLAGGRTDTQYF,TGTGCCAGCAGTTTACCGGGACTAGCGGGAGGACGGACAGATACGCAGTATTTT
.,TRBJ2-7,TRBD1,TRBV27,CASRSGQTGGEQYF,TGTGCCAGCAGATCGGGACAGACAGGGGGGGAGCAGTACTTC
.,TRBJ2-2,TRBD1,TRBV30,CAWSVRDRVTGELFF,TGTGCCTGGAGTGTACGGGACAGGGTCACCGGGGAGCTGTTTTTT
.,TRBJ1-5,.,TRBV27,CASRVRNQPQHF,TGTGCCAGCAGGGTTCGCAATCAGCCCCAGCATTTT
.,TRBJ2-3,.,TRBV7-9,CASSLQGPDTQYF,TGTGCCAGCAGCTTACAGGGTCCAGATACGCAGTATTTT
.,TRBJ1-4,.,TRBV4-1,CASSQIQNEKLFF,TGCGCCAGCAGCCAAATTCAGAATGAAAAACTGTTTTTT
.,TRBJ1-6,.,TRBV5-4,CASSPWGHDSPLHF,TGTGCCAGCAGTCCGTGGGGGCATGATTCACCCCTCCACTTT
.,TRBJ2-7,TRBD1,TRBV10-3,CAIRPRQGDAYEQYF,TGTGCCATCAGACCACGACAGGGGGACGCCTACGAGCAGTACTTC
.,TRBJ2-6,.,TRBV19,CASTSSGTAGANVLTF,TGTGCCAGTACTTCCTCGGGAACGGCTGGGGCCAACGTCCTGACTTTC
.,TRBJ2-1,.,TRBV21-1,CASSTGRGASSYNEQFF,TGTGCCAGCAGCACGGGAAGAGGGGCGAGCTCCTACAATGAGCAGTTCTTC
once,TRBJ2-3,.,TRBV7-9,CASSFWTPLTDTQYF,TGTGCCAGCAGCTTTTGGACCCCTTTGACAGATACGCAGTATTTT
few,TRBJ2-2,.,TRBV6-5,CASSHYTGELFF,TGTGCCAGCAGCCACTACACCGGGGAGCTGTTTTTT
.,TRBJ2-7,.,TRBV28,CASSLVQGPYEQYF,TGTGCCAGCAGTTTAGTTCAGGGGCCCTACGAGCAGTACTTC